This T cell receptor beta chain was recovered during a study of Graves' ophthalmopathy and Graves' hyperthyroidism. The authors amplified TCR beta CDR3 regions from RNA transcripts. Second-round multiplex PCR followed a first-round RT-PCR using HTBI primers. TCRdb called the multiplex PCR reads again in MiXCR, with one record for every CDR3 protein. The sample has over a million distinct CDR3 sequences, 35% to 40% seen once. The sample holds many counts of this clonotype. Antigen unknown. V gave up 4 bases and J gave up 0 bases; unmatched junction bases: 5. CDR1 and CDR2 (germline): SGDLS, YYNGEE. The CDR3 consists of 16 residues. Overall study findings and caveats: Most expanded clonotypes in thyroid above 0.001 frequency also showed up in blood.

The sequenced material came from peripheral blood or thyroid tissue (not recorded which). This clonotype originated in an adult man with Graves' hyperthyroidism. The gene calls are TRBV9 and TRBJ2-5; 11 nucleotides line up with TRBD2. CDR3 residues: CASSHSSGGYQETQYF. The CDR3 DNA reads TGTGCCAGCAGCCACTCTAGCGGGGGGTACCAAGAGACCCAGTACTTC.